Listed below are T cell receptor beta chains from one sample, sequenced in a study of PD-L1 blockade in urothelial cancer. Some clones are missing from TCRdb's copy, which holds only in-frame ones; the method was immunoSEQ multiplex PCR. The sample has tens of thousands of clones; more than 80% are singletons. The input for sequencing was PBMCs, taken around atezolizumab (anti-PD-L1) treatment. The receptor set was obtained from a man aged 65 to 79 with urothelial cancer. Each CDR3 is given with its conserved first and last residue. Each record gives: J gene, V gene, D gene, clone size, CDR3 length, CDR3 protein, CDR3 DNA. A D gene is named only where the DNA matches it firmly. Where a row states a size, it is once, few, many or the class of an expanded clone; other rows omit it.

>TRBJ1-1|TRBV30|TRBD1|NA|13
CAWSVQGDTEAFF
TGTGCCTGGAGTGTGCAGGGGGACACTGAAGCTTTCTTT
>TRBJ1-3|TRBV28|NA|NA|14
CASSRRDAGNTIYF
TGTGCCAGCAGTCGCCGCGATGCCGGAAACACCATATATTTT
>TRBJ2-2|TRBV27|TRBD2|few|17
CASSLTSGIYYAGELFF
TGTGCCAGCAGTTTAACCAGCGGGATATATTACGCCGGGGAGCTGTTTTTT
>TRBJ1-1|TRBV5-1|NA|NA|13
CASSLDGGTEAFF
TGCGCCAGCAGCCTGGACGGGGGGACTGAAGCTTTCTTT
>TRBJ1-1|TRBV11-3|NA|NA|14
CASSLGGRNTEAFF
TGTGCCAGCAGCTTAGGGGGCAGGAACACTGAAGCTTTCTTT
>TRBJ1-2|TRBV10-3|NA|NA|15
CAISEGRGESMGYTF
TGTGCCATCAGTGAGGGGCGGGGCGAATCTATGGGCTACACCTTC
>TRBJ2-7|TRBV9|TRBD2|few|15
CASSVASGRSYEQYF
TGTGCCAGCAGCGTAGCTAGCGGGAGGTCCTACGAGCAGTACTTC
>TRBJ2-7|TRBV15|NA|NA|16
CATSRDRASSFYEQYF
TGTGCCACCAGCAGAGATCGGGCTAGCAGTTTCTACGAGCAGTACTTC
>TRBJ2-7|TRBV19|TRBD2|once|14
CASRMTSGIYEQYF
TGTGCCAGTAGGATGACTAGCGGAATCTACGAGCAGTACTTC
>TRBJ2-3|TRBV11-2|TRBD2|NA|16
CASSLAAGGSTDTQYF
TGTGCCAGCAGCTTAGCTGCGGGAGGTAGCACAGATACGCAGTATTTT
>TRBJ1-5|TRBV2|NA|NA|15
CASSELTRANQPQHF
TGTGCCAGCAGTGAATTAACCAGGGCAAATCAGCCCCAGCATTTT
>TRBJ2-3|TRBV11-2|NA|NA|13
CASSVVDTDTQYF
TGTGCCAGCAGCGTGGTAGACACAGATACGCAGTATTTT
>TRBJ2-2|TRBV2|TRBD1|NA|14
CASNDRDYSGELFF
TGTGCCAGCAATGACAGGGATTACTCCGGGGAGCTGTTTTTT
>TRBJ1-5|TRBV19|TRBD1|NA|16
CASSPRWDRGPQPQHF
TGTGCCAGTAGTCCTCGGTGGGACAGGGGGCCCCAGCCCCAGCATTTT
>TRBJ2-7|TRBV5-1|NA|once|14
CASSLIPSSYEQYF
TGCGCCAGCAGCTTGATTCCCAGCTCCTACGAGCAGTACTTC
>TRBJ1-5|TRBV2|TRBD1|NA|17
CASSGTIWDSDNQPQHF
TGTGCCAGCAGCGGCACTATCTGGGACAGCGACAATCAGCCCCAGCATTTT
>TRBJ2-7|TRBV18|NA|NA|14
CASSRDSRSYEQYF
TGTGCCAGCTCGCGGGACAGCCGCTCCTACGAGCAGTACTTC
>TRBJ2-3|TRBV19|NA|NA|15
CASSILGLGADTQYF
TGTGCCAGTAGTATACTGGGGCTAGGGGCAGATACGCAGTATTTT
>TRBJ2-3|TRBV30|NA|NA|12
CAWSVGGDTQYF
TGTGCCTGGAGTGTAGGGGGAGATACGCAGTATTTT
>TRBJ1-1|TRBV25-1|NA|NA|13
CASQGFGGTEAFF
TGTGCCAGCCAGGGGTTCGGTGGCACTGAAGCTTTCTTT
>TRBJ1-5|TRBV25-1|NA|NA|12
CASSAGYQPQHF
TGTGCCAGCAGCGCAGGGTATCAGCCCCAGCATTTT
>TRBJ2-6|TRBV6-5|NA|few|12
CASHSGANVLTF
TGTGCCAGCCATTCTGGGGCCAACGTCCTGACTTTC
>TRBJ1-5|TRBV7-9|NA|NA|15
CASSLGGQFNQPQHF
TGTGCCAGCAGCTTAGGCGGGCAGTTTAATCAGCCCCAGCATTTT
>TRBJ2-7|TRBV27|NA|NA|17
CASSRYGAGNFPYEQYF
TGTGCCAGCAGTCGATATGGGGCAGGGAATTTCCCCTACGAGCAGTACTTC
>TRBJ2-1|TRBV9|NA|NA|14
CASSVVGRSSEQFF
TGTGCCAGCAGCGTAGTCGGGAGAAGTAGTGAGCAGTTCTTC
>TRBJ2-5|TRBV11-1|TRBD2|once|17
CASSLKRTSGGLETQYF
TGTGCCAGCAGCCTCAAACGGACTAGCGGGGGTCTGGAGACCCAGTACTTC
>TRBJ2-7|TRBV27|TRBD1|NA|17
CASSLGTGSPFSYEQYF
TGTGCCAGCAGCCTGGGGACAGGGAGTCCATTCTCCTACGAGCAGTACTTC
>TRBJ2-4|TRBV7-9|NA|NA|15
CASSLERGAKNIQYF
TGTGCCAGCAGCTTAGAGAGGGGGGCCAAAAACATTCAGTACTTC
>TRBJ2-1|TRBV10-3|NA|NA|15
CAISESGAAYNEQFF
TGTGCCATCAGTGAGTCGGGGGCTGCCTACAATGAGCAGTTCTTC
>TRBJ2-1|TRBV18|TRBD2|NA|18
CASSHGTSGRNTYNEQFF
TGTGCCAGCTCACACGGGACTAGCGGGAGGAATACCTACAATGAGCAGTTCTTC
>TRBJ1-2|TRBV7-2|NA|NA|15
CASTTRGRGLDGYTF
TGTGCCAGCACCACTCGGGGGCGGGGGCTCGATGGCTACACCTTC
>TRBJ1-2|TRBV6-1|NA|few|14
CASSHGGRVYGYTF
TGTGCCAGCAGTCACGGGGGGCGAGTCTATGGCTACACCTTC
>TRBJ2-3|TRBV5-1|TRBD2|NA|17
CASSLVGLADGGDTQYF
TGCGCCAGCAGCTTGGTTGGACTAGCGGACGGTGGAGATACGCAGTATTTT
>TRBJ1-2|TRBV6-5|NA|NA|14
CASRVQGANYGYTF
TGTGCCAGCAGGGTACAGGGAGCTAACTATGGCTACACCTTC
>TRBJ1-1|TRBV19|NA|NA|13
CASSLWRVTEAFF
TGTGCCAGTAGTCTGTGGCGGGTCACTGAAGCTTTCTTT
>TRBJ2-3|TRBV5-1|NA|NA|14
CASSVASSTDTQYF
TGCGCCAGCAGCGTGGCGTCTAGCACAGATACGCAGTATTTT
>TRBJ2-1|TRBV9|TRBD1|NA|13
CASSVGQGNEQFF
TGTGCCAGCAGCGTCGGACAGGGGAATGAGCAGTTCTTC
>TRBJ2-5|TRBV28|TRBD2|NA|13
CASSLTSRETQYF
TGTGCCAGCAGCCTGACTAGCAGAGAGACCCAGTACTTC
>TRBJ2-1|TRBV7-9|NA|NA|13
CASSLGIYNEQFF
TGTGCCAGCAGCCTCGGGATTTACAATGAGCAGTTCTTC
>TRBJ2-1|TRBV10-1|TRBD2|NA|16
CASSVTGLAAPNEQFF
TGCGCCAGCAGTGTAACGGGACTAGCGGCCCCTAATGAGCAGTTCTTC
>TRBJ1-3|TRBV11-2|NA|NA|15
CASRIPGYKGNTIYF
TGTGCCAGCCGAATCCCAGGGTATAAAGGAAACACCATATATTTT
>TRBJ2-7|TRBV6-5|TRBD1|NA|14
CASSRQGTTYEQYF
TGTGCCAGCAGCAGACAGGGGACAACCTACGAGCAGTACTTC
>TRBJ2-2|TRBV5-4|TRBD2|NA|15
CASSSRGRGTGELFF
TGTGCCAGCAGCTCGCGCGGGAGGGGAACCGGGGAGCTGTTTTTT
>TRBJ1-2|TRBV29-1|TRBD1|NA|13
CSAHSSTGNGYTF
TGCAGCGCTCATTCGTCGACAGGGAATGGCTACACCTTC
>TRBJ1-5|TRBV28|TRBD1|NA|14
CASVPPGGGQPQHF
TGTGCCAGCGTCCCTCCAGGGGGCGGTCAGCCCCAGCATTTT
>TRBJ1-4|TRBV7-2|TRBD1|NA|14
CASSFQGAREKLFF
TGTGCCAGCAGCTTTCAGGGGGCGCGGGAAAAACTGTTTTTT